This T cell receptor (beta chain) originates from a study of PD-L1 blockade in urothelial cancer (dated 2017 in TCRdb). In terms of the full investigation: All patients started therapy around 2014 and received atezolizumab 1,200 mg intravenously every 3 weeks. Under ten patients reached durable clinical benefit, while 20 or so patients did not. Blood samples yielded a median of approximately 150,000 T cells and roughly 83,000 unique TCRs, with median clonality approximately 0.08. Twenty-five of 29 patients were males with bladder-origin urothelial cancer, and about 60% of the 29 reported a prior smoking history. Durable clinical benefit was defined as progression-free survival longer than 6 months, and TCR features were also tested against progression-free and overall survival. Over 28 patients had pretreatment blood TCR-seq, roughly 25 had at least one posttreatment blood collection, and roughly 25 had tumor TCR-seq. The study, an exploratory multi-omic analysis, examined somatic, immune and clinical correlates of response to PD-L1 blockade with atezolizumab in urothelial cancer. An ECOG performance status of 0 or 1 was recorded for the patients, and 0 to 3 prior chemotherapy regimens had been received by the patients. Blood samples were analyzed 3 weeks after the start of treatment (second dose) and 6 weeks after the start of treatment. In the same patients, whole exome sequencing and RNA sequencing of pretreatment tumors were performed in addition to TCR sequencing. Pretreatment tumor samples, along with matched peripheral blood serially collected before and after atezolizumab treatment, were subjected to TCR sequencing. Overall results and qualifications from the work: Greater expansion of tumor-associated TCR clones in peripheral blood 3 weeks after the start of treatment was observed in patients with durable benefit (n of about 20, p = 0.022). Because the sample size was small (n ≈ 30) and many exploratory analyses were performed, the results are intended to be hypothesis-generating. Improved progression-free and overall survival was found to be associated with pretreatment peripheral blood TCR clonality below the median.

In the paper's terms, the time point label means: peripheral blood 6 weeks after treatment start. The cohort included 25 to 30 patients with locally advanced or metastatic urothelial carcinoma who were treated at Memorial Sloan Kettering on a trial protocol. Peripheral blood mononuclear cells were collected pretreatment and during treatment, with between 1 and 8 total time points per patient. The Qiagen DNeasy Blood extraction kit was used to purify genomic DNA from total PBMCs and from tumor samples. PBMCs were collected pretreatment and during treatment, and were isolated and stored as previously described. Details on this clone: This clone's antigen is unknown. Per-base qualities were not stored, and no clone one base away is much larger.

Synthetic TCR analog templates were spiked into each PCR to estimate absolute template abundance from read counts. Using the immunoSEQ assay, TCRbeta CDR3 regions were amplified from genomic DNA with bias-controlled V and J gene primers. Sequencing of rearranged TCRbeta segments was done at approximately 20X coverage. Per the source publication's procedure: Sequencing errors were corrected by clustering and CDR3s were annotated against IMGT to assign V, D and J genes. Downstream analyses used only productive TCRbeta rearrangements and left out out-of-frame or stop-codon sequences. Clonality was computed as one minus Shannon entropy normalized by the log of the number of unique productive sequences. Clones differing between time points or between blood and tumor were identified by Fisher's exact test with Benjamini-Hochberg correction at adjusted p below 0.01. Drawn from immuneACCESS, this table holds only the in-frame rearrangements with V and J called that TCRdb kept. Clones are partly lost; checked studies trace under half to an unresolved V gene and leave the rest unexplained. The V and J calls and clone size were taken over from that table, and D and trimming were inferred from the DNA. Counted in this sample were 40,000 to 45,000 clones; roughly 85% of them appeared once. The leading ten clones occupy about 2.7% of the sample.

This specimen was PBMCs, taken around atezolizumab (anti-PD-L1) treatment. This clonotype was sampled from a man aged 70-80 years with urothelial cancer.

Here is the DNA: TGTGCCAGTAGGCTGAGTCGGAACACTGAAGCTTTCTTT. It translates to CASRLSRNTEAFF. The chain couples TRBV19 to TRBJ1-1, with no reliable assignment of the D segment. Based on the germline V gene (reference sequence), the CDR1 and CDR2 sequences are LNHDA and SQIVND. Reading from cysteine to phenylalanine, the CDR3 counts 13 amino acids. CDR3 DNA is the only sequence kept; it has 39 bases, read in frame from the first base. Cut back by 6 bases and 1 base, the V and J ends lie 9 bases apart.